The source of this TCR beta chain is a study of blood T cells in healthy people across ages (dated by TCRdb to between 2014 and 2016). Concerning the study at large: In model experiments, template switching captured about one uniquely barcoded TCR beta cDNA molecule for every two T cells. Using deep sequencing normalized with unique cDNA molecular identifiers, the study measured how TCR beta repertoire diversity changes with age. Donors were grouped into four age groups: young (average 16 years), middle-aged (39), aged (about 59) and long-lived (around 80). Two additional independent replicas of 1 million unique cDNA reads from the same blood draw were analyzed for two donors (one aged 18 to 29 and one aged 80 or older).

Study-wide conclusions, independent of this receptor: Conclusive comparison of naive and antigen-experienced compartments was prevented by the profiling of bulk unsorted PBMCs. Compared with the aged group, more naive CD4+ T cells, fewer expanded clones and increased TCR diversity were shown by the long-lived group, suggesting age selection. A strong correlation was found between observed TCR beta diversity and the percentage of naive T cells measured by flow cytometry. Estimates of total diversity based on one million sequenced T cells were considered lower bounds and underestimates. Observed TCR beta diversity per million T cells fell roughly linearly with age, and a significant reduction was already apparent by age around 40. Because the CMV infection status of the donors was unknown, age-related changes in expanded clonotypes may potentially have been confounded.

Libraries were constructed by 5' RACE. The run used an Illumina HiSeq 2500. A second roughly 6 to 12 cycle PCR used a sample-barcoded 5' primer and a J-beta primer mix. Each TCR beta cDNA molecule received a unique molecular identifier from a template-switch 5' adaptor carrying 12 random nucleotides. Each sample yielded at least 3 million CDR3-containing paired-end reads. First-strand cDNA synthesis was performed from all RNA using the Mint cDNA synthesis kit, with priming by a TRBC-specific oligonucleotide. Following uracil-DNA glycosylase treatment, a first 18-cycle PCR with universal primers M1SS and BC2_uni_R was performed on all cDNA. For the original study's pipeline: For normalization, 1 million high-quality reads were randomly selected from each sample, with every read carrying a distinct molecular identifier. Reads sharing molecular identifiers were discarded rather than binned into consensus sequences. CDR3 identification, clonotype clustering and error correction used MiTCR with a Q25 quality threshold and the strictest error-elimination algorithm. A nonparametric unseen species model using Euler transformation provided a lower-bound estimate of total TCR beta diversity. The public reads were reprocessed in TCRdb via fastp at Q25 and MiXCR, keeping in-frame beta chains. Rows matching on CDR3 protein sequence are summarized as one entry with the most common DNA and genes. The V and J calls, along with clone size, are taken from TCRdb and not from the paper's own processing. This sample lists more than 750,000 distinct CDR3 sequences; around 29% were detected once. In total, the top ten clones hold roughly a tenth of the sample.

Looking up the germline V gene yields CDR1 MNHEY and CDR2 SVGAGI. Cut back by 6 bases and 2 bases, the V and J ends lie 13 bases apart. Spanning cysteine to phenylalanine, the CDR3 consists of 14 amino acids. Only the CDR3 DNA is retained, 42 bases long and in frame from the first base. Details on this clonotype: There is no known antigen for this receptor. Within one base of it there is no much larger clone, and no base qualities were kept.

Donors were roughly 40 systemically healthy Caucasian individuals from Russia aged roughly 6 to 90 years. Ten milliliters of peripheral blood were drawn from each donor into EDTA-treated Vacutainer tubes. Ficoll-Paque density-gradient centrifugation was used to isolate PBMCs, with at least 6.5 million obtained per sample. Trizol reagent was used to extract total RNA from PBMCs, with at least 5.5 micrograms per sample. Naive CD45RAhigh/CD27high T cell percentages were measured by flow cytometry on a PBMC aliquot from every donor. A further study also used this sample, focusing on T cells of mothers and their children. In that second paper, the authors write: Nine systemically healthy Caucasian individuals, comprising three mothers and their six children, were included as donors. cDNA synthesis used all of the extracted RNA, with roughly 1.5 ug of RNA in each 15 ul reaction. Sample barcodes and 2-4 random nucleotides were added via the M1S primer in the second PCR. Each mother yielded over 8.5 million TCR beta CDR3 reads and each child roughly 3.1 million reads. Thymic selection similarly shapes TCR recombination output in related and unrelated pairs, with minor effect from inherited differences. Normalized repertoire overlap in related mother-child pairs was always slightly higher than in unrelated mother-child pairs, but the difference was never significant. No persistent microchimeric T cell clones were detected, at a sensitivity of roughly 100 clones per million clonotypes. To look for features that set related mother-child pairs apart from unrelated individuals, the researchers ran deep NGS to compare the TCR beta repertoires of mothers and children. On average, the children were roughly 12 +/- 4 years old, while the mothers were 40 +/- 4 years old. After adapter ligation was performed with NEBNext reagents, the libraries were sequenced on an Illumina HiSeq 2000 with 100+100 nt paired-end reads. To prevent cross-contamination, the mother and child libraries were prepared one month apart and sequenced in separate runs. For each donor, somewhere between roughly 450,000 and 2,100,000 distinct TCR beta clonotypes were identified. Naive TCR beta clonotypes were estimated from low-frequency clonotypes matched to each donor's FACS-determined naive share, without sorting.

This TCR was recovered from a woman in her thirties or forties in good health. This receptor chain uses TRBV6-5 and TRBJ1-2, with TRBD1 tentatively as D gene (6 bases match). Material for sequencing was blood. The DNA sequence is as follows: TGTGCCAGCAGAACGACAGGCCGAAACTATGGCTACACCTTC. This codes for CASRTTGRNYGYTF.